The entry below describes one TCR beta chain. Its cognate antigen is unknown. V lost 1 base and J lost 6, with 9 bases in between. CDR3 length: 14 amino acids. Germline V gives CDR1 MGHDK, CDR2 SYGVNS. The entry originates in a study of cytomegalovirus exposure and HLA in healthy donors. The study, taken as a whole, reports: Cytomegalovirus-associated TCR beta chains were listed, numbering 150 to 200. Three CMV-associated chains proved CMV antigen-specific in vitro.

The assay was immunoSEQ multiplex PCR, and TCRdb's table has in-frame clones only and misses some. This sample has 100,000 to 150,000 clones, with roughly 89% found just once. The study drew the donors from its 120-subject validation cohort, separate from the roughly 700-subject first cohort. The sequenced sample was PBMCs. The J gene is TRBJ2-2, the V gene TRBV25-1; D possibly corresponds to TRBD2 (7 bases). The receptor was isolated from a woman under 30 in good health and CMV-seronegative. This chain's CDR3 is CASSESGGPGELFF. Written as DNA, the CDR3 is TGTGCCAGCAGTGAATCGGGGGGCCCCGGGGAGCTGTTTTTT.